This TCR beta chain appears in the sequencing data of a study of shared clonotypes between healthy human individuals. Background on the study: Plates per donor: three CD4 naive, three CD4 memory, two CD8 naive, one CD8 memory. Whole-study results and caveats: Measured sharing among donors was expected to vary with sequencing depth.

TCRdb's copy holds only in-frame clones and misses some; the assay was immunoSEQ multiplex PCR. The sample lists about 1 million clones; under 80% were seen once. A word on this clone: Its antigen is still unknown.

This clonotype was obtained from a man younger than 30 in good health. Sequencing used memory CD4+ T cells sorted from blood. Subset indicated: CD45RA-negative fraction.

In nucleotides, the CDR3 is TGTGCCAGCAGCTTTGGACTTCGCACAGATACGCAGTATTTT. It yields the protein CASSFGLRTDTQYF. V is TRBV5-4 and J is TRBJ2-3; D is perhaps TRBD2 (5 bases). V gave up 2 bases and J gave up 1 base, with 8 bases separating them. The V gene's germline CDR1 is SGHNT and CDR2 YYREEE (reference sequence). The CDR3 contains 14 residues.